Following are 26 T cell receptor beta chains from one sample sequenced in a study of human T cells and chemical hapten exposure. Time point reported: patch test 2, 6 weeks after DPC sensitization. This sample's treatment: therapeutic diphenylcyclopropenone sensitization with weekly scalp DPC. In TCRdb, the RACE reads were re-called with MiXCR into one record per CDR3 protein. The sample carries 84,000 or so distinct CDR3 sequences, roughly 10% recorded once. Sequencing used whole blood, obtained in connection with sensitization to the hapten diphenylcyclopropenone (DPC). The source is a woman in her 30s with alopecia areata. Some clones in this sample may be carry-over from other donors' samples.

This clonotype was observed many times. The DNA for the CDR3 is TGTGCCAGCAGTTACAGCCCTTATCGGGGAGAGACCCAGTACTTC. Its protein product is CASSYSPYRGETQYF. The chain has TRBV6-5 and TRBJ2-5; weak D call: TRBD2 (5 bases). V shed 2 bases and J shed 4 bases, with 14 bases lying between them. This CDR3 contains 15 residues. Germline-derived CDR1 and CDR2 are MNHEY and SVGAGI.

The table lists this clonotype with many counts. This chain links TRBV6-2 or TRBV6-3 with TRBJ2-5; 10 bases line up with TRBD1. The CDR3 length is 19 residues. V lost 0 bases, J lost 1 base, and 11 bases stayed unmatched. Germline CDR1 is MNHEY and CDR2 is SVGEGT. CDR3 sequence reads: CASSYSRSGQGGLQETQYF. The CDR3 DNA reads TGTGCCAGCAGTTACTCGAGATCCGGACAGGGGGGACTCCAAGAGACCCAGTACTTC.

The chain combines TRBV6-2 or TRBV6-3 with TRBJ2-1; tentatively, D is TRBD1 (5 bases). CDR3 length: 16 residues. V was clipped by 8 bases and J by 5 bases, with 22 bases between them. The V gene's germline CDR1 is MNHEY and CDR2 SVGEGT. CDR3 in DNA: TGTGCCAGCGAACCCGAAAGGAGACAGATCCACAATGAGCAGTTCTTC. It yields the protein CASEPERRQIHNEQFF.

In its sample, this clonotype was seen many times. The genes are TRBV28 and TRBJ1-2; D gene unclear. Germline V lookup: CDR1 MDHEN, CDR2 SYDVKM. Trimming pared 8 bases from V and 3 bases from J, leaving 10 bases between. The CDR3 has 12 residues. The CDR3 bases are TGTGCCAGCGGACCCAGCTACTATGGCTACACCTTC. Translation gives CASGPSYYGYTF.

The chain joins TRBV9 to TRBJ1-5; D uncertain. V was trimmed by 3 bases and J by 0 bases, leaving 10 bases between them. The CDR3 consists of 15 residues. Germline assignment: CDR1 SGDLS and CDR2 YYNGEE. CDR3 in DNA: TGTGCCAGCAGCGGCGGGCCAGATAGCAATCAGCCCCAGCATTTT. Amino acids: CASSGGPDSNQPQHF.

This clonotype was seen a few times. The chain combines TRBV7-6 with TRBJ2-5, with unresolved D. Germline V gives CDR1 SGHVS, CDR2 FNYEAQ. The length of the CDR3 is 13 residues. V gave up 3 bases and J gave up 2 bases, with 7 bases separating them. CDR3 sequence: CASSFASQETQYF. CDR3 coding DNA: TGTGCCAGCAGCTTCGCGTCGCAAGAGACCCAGTACTTC.

The CDR3 here is CASSHTLSPGELFF. CDR3 DNA: TGTGCCAGCAGCCATACACTCTCACCCGGGGAGCTGTTTTTT. The chain is built from TRBV6-2 or TRBV6-3 and TRBJ2-2; D remains unclear. V was clipped by 6 bases and J by 6 bases, with 14 bases between them. In germline, CDR1 is MNHEY, CDR2 SVGEGT. The CDR3 contains 14 residues.

Only a few counts were recorded for this clonotype. V usage is TRBV7-9 and J usage is TRBJ1-4, with D perhaps matching TRBD1 (6 bases). The CDR3 is made up of 14 amino acids. Germline-derived CDR1 and CDR2 are SEHNR and FQNEAQ (reference sequence). V dropped 8 bases and J dropped 6 bases, with 16 bases sitting between them. CDR3 in amino acids: CASGNRALHEKLFF. The CDR3 DNA follows: TGTGCCAGCGGAAACAGGGCCTTGCATGAAAAACTGTTTTTT.

This clonotype was detected many times. This chain joins TRBV29-1 and TRBJ1-1; no clear D gene. The CDR3 runs to 13 residues. V lost 8 bases to trimming and J lost 5 bases, with 18 bases between them. CDR1 is SQVTM, CDR2 ANQGSEA, per germline. The CDR3 region is CSPTVVVGTEAFF. The DNA of the CDR3 is TGCAGCCCGACGGTGGTAGTTGGGACTGAAGCTTTCTTT.

This clonotype was counted many times. The genes are TRBV11-3 and TRBJ2-2; TRBD2 aligns across 12 bases. CDR3 length equals 18 residues. In germline, CDR1 is SGHNT, CDR2 YENEEA. Unmatched junction bases numbered 10, after V lost 5 bases and J lost 3 bases. The CDR3 loop is CASSPQLAGGPYTGELFF. CDR3 sequence (DNA): TGTGCCAGCAGCCCTCAGCTAGCGGGAGGGCCCTACACCGGGGAGCTGTTTTTT.

V gene TRBV4-3 combines with J gene TRBJ2-6, with D possibly being TRBD1 (5 bases). Germline assignment: CDR1 LGHNA and CDR2 YSLEER. The CDR3 totals 17 residues. V was shortened by 0 bases and J by 5 bases, with 14 bases between the two germline ends. The CDR3 coding sequence is TGCGCCAGCAGCCAAGATTTTCAGGGCGTGCGGGCCAACGTCCTGACTTTC. Translating gives CASSQDFQGVRANVLTF.

The genes are TRBV28 and TRBJ1-5; D is uncertain. Trimming took off 2 bases at V and 5 bases at J, with 4 bases between the two ends. In germline, CDR1 is MDHEN, CDR2 SYDVKM. This CDR3 contains 12 residues. The CDR3 region is CASSLQHQPQHF. The CDR3 DNA reads TGTGCCAGCAGTTTACAGCATCAGCCCCAGCATTTT.

This clonotype was counted only a few times. The V and J genes are TRBV20-1 and TRBJ1-5; TRBD1 is a possible D gene (5 bases). The germline V gene encodes CDR1 DFQATT and CDR2 SNEGSKA (reference sequence). CDR3 length: 13 residues. Trimming took off 3 bases at V and 4 bases at J, with 10 bases between the two ends. Written as DNA, the CDR3 is TGCAGTGCTAGGGGAGACAGAAATCAGCCCCAGCATTTT. Translated: CSARGDRNQPQHF.

The V and J genes are TRBV5-1 and TRBJ1-5; no definite D call. V was clipped by 0 bases and J by 1 base, with 2 bases between them. CDR1 is SGHRS, CDR2 YFSETQ, per germline. The CDR3 runs to 13 residues. Written as DNA, the CDR3 is TGCGCCAGCAGCTTGGAAAGCAATCAGCCCCAGCATTTT. Translated, it gives CASSLESNQPQHF.

V gene TRBV24-1 combines with J gene TRBJ2-3; D call uncertain. Germline V gene lookup returns CDR1 KGHDR and CDR2 SFDVKD. Trimming removed 4 bases from V and 0 bases from J, with 4 bases in between. This CDR3 region has 13 residues. Here the CDR3 DNA reads TGTGCCACCAGTGACCCTAGCACAGATACGCAGTATTTT. Translation gives CATSDPSTDTQYF.

V gene TRBV7-9 combines with J gene TRBJ1-2, with 7 nucleotides matching TRBD1. Germline assignment: CDR1 SEHNR and CDR2 FQNEAQ (reference sequence). This CDR3 spans 15 amino acids. V shed 5 bases and J 7 bases; nucleotides not matched to a gene: 13. CDR3 nucleotide sequence: TGTGCCAGCAGCCAGACCTTGACAGGGAGAAGTGGCTACACCTTC. This sequence encodes CASSQTLTGRSGYTF.

This clonotype was counted only a few times. The rearrangement links TRBV3-1 to TRBJ2-7; D possibly uses TRBD1 or TRBD2 (5 bases each). Trimming removed 3 bases from V and 7 bases from J, with 13 bases in between. The CDR3 totals 13 residues. Germline CDR1 and CDR2: LGHDT and YNNKEL (reference sequence). The CDR3 DNA follows: TGTGCCAGCAGCCACATGGGGGTGCGGGAGCAGTACTTC. Translating it yields CASSHMGVREQYF.

This clonotype has ten or more counts. The chain couples TRBV6-6 to TRBJ2-6, with a weak D call TRBD2 (6 bases). The CDR3 spans 18 residues. Germline values: CDR1 MNHNY, CDR2 SVGAGI (reference sequence). Trimming cost V 6 bases and J 1 base, with 19 bases left between them. The CDR3 coding sequence is TGTGCCAGCAGCCTGGGACTGAAACAGAGGTCTGGGGCCAACGTCCTGACTTTC. As protein: CASSLGLKQRSGANVLTF.

This clonotype appeared many times. The V gene is TRBV5-4, the J gene TRBJ2-2; 7 bases are shared with TRBD1. Losses at the gene ends were 4 bases for V and 5 bases for J; bases not matched to a gene: 11. The CDR3 has 16 residues. CDR1 SGHNT and CDR2 YYREEE come from the germline V gene (reference sequence). CDR3 nucleotides: TGTGCCAGCAGCGCCGTAAGGGGGCGTATGACCGGGGAGCTGTTTTTT. This translates into CASSAVRGRMTGELFF.

This clonotype has ten or more counts. V and J are TRBV2 and TRBJ2-7, with D uncertain. V shed 0 bases and J shed 3 bases, with 3 bases lying between them. The CDR3 spans 12 residues. From germline, CDR1 is SNHLY and CDR2 FYNNEI. Here the CDR3 reads CASSEASYEQYF. Here the CDR3 DNA reads TGTGCCAGCAGTGAAGCCAGCTACGAGCAGTACTTC.

This clonotype was observed at least ten times. The chain has TRBV4-3 and TRBJ2-2; no reliable D call. V was shortened by 0 bases and J by 0 bases, with 11 bases between the two germline ends. CDR3 length equals 17 residues. Germline V gene data show CDR1 as LGHNA and CDR2 as YSLEER. In DNA form, the CDR3 reads TGCGCCAGCAGCCAAGATCTAGGGCGCACGAACACCGGGGAGCTGTTTTTT. Residues: CASSQDLGRTNTGELFF.

This clonotype was detected ten times or more. This chain joins TRBV7-6 and TRBJ1-2, with 7 bases lining up with TRBD1. Trimming cost V 0 bases and J 3 bases; bases outside gene matches: 1. Germline V gene sequence: CDR1 SGHVS, CDR2 FNYEAQ. CDR3 size: 14 residues. This CDR3 reads CASSLATGYYGYTF. CDR3 nucleotide sequence: TGTGCCAGCAGCTTAGCGACAGGGTACTATGGCTACACCTTC.

This clonotype was counted ten times or more. The chain recombines TRBV6-1 with TRBJ2-7; TRBD1 agrees at 10 bases. The CDR3 covers 14 residues. Per the germline V gene, CDR1 is MNHNS and CDR2 is SASEGT. V gave up 8 bases and J gave up 4 bases; unmatched junction bases: 8. The CDR3 region is CASGAGTGVYEQYF. The DNA for the CDR3 is TGTGCCAGCGGAGCCGGGACAGGGGTTTACGAGCAGTACTTC.

This clonotype occurred many times. For the CDR3, the DNA is TGTGCCAGCAGCCTGACAGGGTACACCGGGGAGCTGTTTTTT. Protein product: CASSLTGYTGELFF. The chain recombines TRBV7-3 with TRBJ2-2, with 7 bases aligning to TRBD1. The V gene's germline CDR1 is SGHTA and CDR2 FQGTGA. The CDR3 has 14 residues. Trimming at V came to 5 bases and at J to 3 bases, leaving 3 bases not matched to a gene.

This clonotype was seen more than once but under ten times. The chain combines TRBV27 with TRBJ2-3; tentative D call: TRBD1 (6 bases). Deletions cut 3 bases from V and 0 bases from J, with 10 bases between. Germline CDR1 is MNHEY and CDR2 is SMNVEV (reference sequence). The CDR3 sequence is 15 residues long. The CDR3 DNA is TGTGCCAGCAGTTTCCAGGGGTTTAGCACAGATACGCAGTATTTT. Translation gives CASSFQGFSTDTQYF.

This clonotype was detected many times. The chain recombines TRBV9 with TRBJ1-4; D is undetermined. CDR1 and CDR2 from the germline V gene are SGDLS and YYNGEE. This CDR3 is built from 14 residues. V dropped 3 bases and J dropped 8 bases, with 14 bases sitting between them. The CDR3 nucleotides read TGTGCCAGCAGCGCCACCCGCGAGAGGGAAAAACTGTTTTTT. It translates to CASSATREREKLFF.